This paragraph reports one T cell receptor (beta chain). Its antigen is still unknown. V lost 1 base and J lost 5, with 3 bases in between. CDR1 is LGHNT and CDR2 is FRNRAP in the germline V gene. The CDR3 is made up of 11 amino acids. The data are from a study of T cell repertoires in cytomegalovirus infection. In TCRdb, the reads were re-called with MiXCR into one record per CDR3 protein. The table has about 180,000 distinct CDR3 sequences, roughly 20% seen once. The source was CD8+ T cells from cultured PBMCs, collected from culture after CMV antigen stimulation. The chain joins TRBV12-5 to TRBJ2-7; D gene ambiguous. This TCR was sampled from a human donor in good health (CMV status not recorded). Some clones in this sample may be carry-over from other donors' samples. In DNA, the CDR3 is TGTGCTAGTGGTTTGGGGGACGAGCAGTACTTC. This gives the protein CASGLGDEQYF.